This T cell receptor beta chain comes out of a study of T cell responses to AZD1222 COVID-19 vaccine. Whole-study findings and limits: Repertoire sampling happened only post peak T cell response. Clonal diversity was possibly underestimated; the donors were predominantly white British and more often female. Spike-specific TCR breadth and depth grew following two AZD1222 doses. Vaccine-associated CD4 TCRs spanned spike, dominant at 160-218 and 743-854.

On this clone itself: The target antigen is unknown.

Germline V gives CDR1 LNHDA, CDR2 SQIVND (reference sequence). V shed 5 bases and J shed 1 base, with 11 bases lying between them. The CDR3 spans 14 residues. TCRdb's copy holds only in-frame clones and misses some; the assay was immunoSEQ multiplex PCR. The sample lists roughly 140,000 clones; approximately 94% were seen once. This rearrangement joins TRBV19 to TRBJ1-1; no definite D call. The TCR originated in an adult in good health. This sample comprised peripheral blood, obtained on day 0 of AZD1222 vaccination. CDR3 amino acids: CASSPSASNTEAFF. The CDR3, as DNA: TGTGCCAGTAGTCCGTCTGCCTCGAACACTGAAGCTTTCTTT.